The clone carrying this T cell receptor beta chain was counted a single time. Its antigen is unidentified. The trim removed 7 bases at V and 4 bases at J, leaving 15 bases unmatched. CDR3 size: 17 residues. CDR1 is MNHEY and CDR2 is SMNVEV in the germline V gene (reference sequence). This sample is part of a study of T cell responses to AZD1222 COVID-19 vaccine. Broader study findings: A reported finding is that nearly half of spike-specific TCRs target unmutated variant regions. Most donors were white British and more were female, and clonal diversity was possibly underestimated.

Assay: immunoSEQ multiplex PCR; the TCRdb copy retains only in-frame clones and omits some. The sample records 150,000 to 200,000 clones, 90% to 95% being singletons. The source was peripheral blood, collected on day 0 of AZD1222 vaccination. The rearrangement links TRBV27 to TRBJ2-1; 8 nucleotides agree with TRBD1. The TCR originated in an adult in good health. The CDR3 coding sequence is TGTGCCAGCAATCCGACCCCTCAGGGGGCTGGTTACAATGAGCAGTTCTTC. Protein sequence: CASNPTPQGAGYNEQFF.